This entry describes one T cell receptor (beta chain). RNA transcripts yielded amplified TCR beta CDR3 regions. An initial round of RT-PCR targeting the TCR CDR3 relied on the HTBI primer set. Using its own MiXCR run on the multiplex PCR reads, TCRdb lists one record per CDR3 protein. The repertoire holds 400,000 to 600,000 distinct CDR3 sequences, less than 25% seen once, with around 27% in the top ten. This record comes from a study of T cells in Graves' hyperthyroidism and ophthalmopathy. Absent ophthalmopathy progression within 18 months defined stable Graves' hyperthyroidism. Uncontrolled infection, other autoimmune disease, pregnancy or lactation led to exclusion. Source material for PBMCs was 10 ml fresh peripheral blood. Germline-derived CDR1 and CDR2 are SGHRS and YFSETQ. This CDR3 contains 13 residues. V trimming: 5 bases; J trimming: 7 bases; junction bases outside the gene matches: 7.

The sequence was obtained from a man in his late teens or twenties with Graves' hyperthyroidism. Specimen: blood. The V gene is TRBV5-1, the J gene TRBJ1-2; 8 bases line up with TRBD1. For the CDR3, the DNA is TGCGCCAGCAGACGCGGACAGGGTCGTGGCTACACCTTC. Residues: CASRRGQGRGYTF.